Each of the 14 T cell receptor beta chains below was sequenced from the same sample in a study of blood T cell repertoires in COVID-19. The protocol was immunoSEQ multiplex PCR, while the TCRdb copy is restricted to in-frame clones and leaves out a portion. The sample holds more than 200,000 clones; approximately 80% are singletons and the top ten take 10%. Sequencing was carried out using peripheral blood. These receptors came from an elderly woman with acute or convalescent COVID-19.

CDR3 region: CASSYSLSVEAFF. CDR3 bases: TGTGCCAGCAGTTACTCGTTGTCAGTTGAAGCTTTCTTT. This chain connects TRBV6-2 or TRBV6-3 to TRBJ1-1; D remains unclear. The germline gives CDR1 MNHEY, CDR2 SVGEGT. The CDR3 is made up of 13 amino acids. V was cut by 0 bases and J by 7 bases, with 9 bases left in between.

The rearrangement links TRBV30 to TRBJ1-2; D ambiguous. CDR3 length equals 11 residues. CDR1 is GTSNPN and CDR2 is SVGIG in the germline V gene (reference sequence). The ends were cut back, 5 bases at V and 1 base at J, with 5 bases in the middle. CDR3 in DNA: TGTGCCTGGTACAATAACTATGGCTACACCTTC. It codes for CAWYNNYGYTF. Looking up the rest from reference TRBV30 and TRBJ1-2 gives the full variable domain: SQTIHQWPATLVQPVGSPLSLECTVEGTSNPNLYWYRQAAGRGLQLLFYSVGIGQISSEVPQNLSASRPQDRQFILSSKKLLLSDSGFYLCAWYNNYGYTFGSGTRLTVV.

The V call is TRBV9, the J call TRBJ1-1, with TRBD1 identical over 10 bases. V lost 0 bases to trimming and J lost 6 bases; unmatched junction nucleotides: 11. The CDR3 loop spans 17 amino acids. Germline lookup yields CDR1 SGDLS and CDR2 YYNGEE. The CDR3 is CASSVAIQTGGGAEAFF. CDR3 DNA: TGTGCCAGCAGCGTAGCCATCCAGACAGGGGGCGGGGCTGAAGCTTTCTTT.

The CDR3 sequence: CASHPRGGSPLHF. The CDR3 DNA reads TGTGCCAGCCATCCCCGGGGGGGTTCACCCCTCCACTTT. V is TRBV6-5 and J is TRBJ1-6, with a weak D call TRBD1 (5 bases). The CDR3 is 13 residues long. Germline lookup yields CDR1 MNHEY and CDR2 SVGAGI. V lost 8 bases to trimming and J lost 9 bases, with 14 bases between them.

This clone was seen a single time. V and J are TRBV7-9 and TRBJ1-2; D is perhaps TRBD1 (5 bases). The ends were cut back, 5 bases at V and 1 base at J, with 14 bases in the middle. Germline V CDR1 and CDR2: SEHNR, FQNEAQ (reference sequence). The CDR3 spans 15 residues. CDR3 amino acids: CASSEDNADNYGYTF. The CDR3 nucleotides read TGTGCCAGCAGCGAGGACAATGCCGATAACTATGGCTACACCTTC.

This clone appeared a few times. The chain joins TRBV13 to TRBJ2-1; TRBD2 is a possible D gene (5 bases). The CDR3 has 16 amino acids. The germline V gene encodes CDR1 PRHDT and CDR2 FYEKMQ (reference sequence). Trimming took off 4 bases at V and 0 bases at J, with 13 bases between the two ends. The CDR3 DNA reads TGTGCCAGCAGCTCCCTGGGGAGACGCTCCTACAATGAGCAGTTCTTC. Protein: CASSSLGRRSYNEQFF.

This clone has more than one count but fewer than ten. The chain combines TRBV7-3 with TRBJ1-4, with D tentatively TRBD1 (6 bases). The CDR3 has 13 residues. Trimming cost V 2 bases and J 8 bases, with 9 bases left between them. Germline CDR1 reads SGHTA; CDR2 reads FQGTGA. CDR3 in DNA: TGTGCCAGCAGCTTAGGGGGCGGGGAAAAACTGTTTTTT. Translation gives CASSLGGGEKLFF.

The rearrangement joins TRBV7-2 to TRBJ2-1, with 10 bases identical to TRBD2. This CDR3 has 15 residues. The ends lost 5 bases at V and 5 bases at J; junction bases unmatched: 6. Per the germline V gene, CDR1 is SGHTA and CDR2 is FQGNSA. The DNA for the CDR3 is TGTGCCAGCAGCGCCGCCGGGACTAGCGACAATGAGCAGTTCTTC. It is translated as CASSAAGTSDNEQFF.

V and J are TRBV29-1 and TRBJ2-5; 8 bases are a match to TRBD2. CDR1 and CDR2 (germline): SQVTM, ANQGSEA. Trimming cost V 5 bases and J 1 base; bases outside gene matches: 6. The CDR3 length is 14 residues. CDR3 region: CSVLLAGLQETQYF. CDR3 bases: TGCAGCGTTTTGCTAGCGGGCCTCCAAGAGACCCAGTACTTC.

This chain uses TRBV5-6 with TRBJ2-7, with D perhaps TRBD1 (6 bases). The CDR3 has 14 residues. V was cut by 3 bases and J by 2 bases, with 12 bases left in between. The germline V gene has CDR1 SGHDT and CDR2 YYEEEE. The CDR3 region is CASSYYTGTYEQYF. In nucleotides, the CDR3 is TGTGCCAGCAGCTATTATACAGGGACCTACGAGCAGTACTTC.

V is TRBV6-6 and J is TRBJ2-5; the D gene is possibly TRBD2 (5 bases). The CDR3 runs to 14 residues. Germline V gives CDR1 MNHNY, CDR2 SVGAGI (reference sequence). The V end lost 2 bases, the J end lost 5 bases, and 12 bases lay between the germline ends. CDR3: CASSYPERAETQYF. DNA for the CDR3: TGTGCCAGCAGTTACCCGGAGAGGGCGGAGACCCAGTACTTC.

The V call is TRBV3-1 (or the pseudogene TRBV3-2), the J call TRBJ1-4; TRBD1 matches 7 bases. CDR3 length equals 13 residues. Unmatched junction bases numbered 6, after V lost 0 bases and J lost 14 bases. Germline V lookup: CDR1 LGHDT, CDR2 YNNKEL (reference sequence). The CDR3 coding sequence is TGTGCCAGCAGCCAAGATCAAGGGACAGTTCTGTTTTTT. Its protein is CASSQDQGTVLFF.

This chain uses TRBV2 with TRBJ2-1, with 10 positions matching TRBD2. V was pared by 8 bases and J by 3 bases, with 10 bases of the junction left unmatched. The CDR3 is 16 residues long. The germline CDR1 and CDR2 sequences are SNHLY and FYNNEI. The CDR3 nucleotides read TGTGCCAGCGAAAGAGCGGGGGGGACATACTACAATGAGCAGTTCTTC. Residues: CASERAGGTYYNEQFF.

In this sample, this clone turned up once. The chain employs TRBV6-5 and TRBJ1-2, with 7 bases fitting TRBD1. CDR3 length equals 13 residues. V lost 0 bases to trimming and J lost 7 bases; unmatched junction nucleotides: 2. Germline CDR1 reads MNHEY; CDR2 reads SVGAGI. The CDR3 loop reads CASSYSTGSGYTF. Here the CDR3 DNA reads TGTGCCAGCAGTTACTCGACAGGGAGTGGCTACACCTTC.